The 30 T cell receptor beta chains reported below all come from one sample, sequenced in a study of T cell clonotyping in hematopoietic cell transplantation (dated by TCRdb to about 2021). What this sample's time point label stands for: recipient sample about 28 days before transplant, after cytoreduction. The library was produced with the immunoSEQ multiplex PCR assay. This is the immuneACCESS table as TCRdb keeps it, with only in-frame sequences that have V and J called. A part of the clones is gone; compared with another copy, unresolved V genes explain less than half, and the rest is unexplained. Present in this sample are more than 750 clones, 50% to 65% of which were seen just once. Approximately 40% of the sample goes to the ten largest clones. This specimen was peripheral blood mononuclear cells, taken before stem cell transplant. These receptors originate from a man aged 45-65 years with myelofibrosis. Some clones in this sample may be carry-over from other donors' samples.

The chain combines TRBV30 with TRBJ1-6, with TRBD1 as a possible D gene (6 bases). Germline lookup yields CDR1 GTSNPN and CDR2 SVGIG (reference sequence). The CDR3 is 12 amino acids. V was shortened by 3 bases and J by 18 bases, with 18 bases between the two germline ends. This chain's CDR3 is CAWSEPGGRRHF. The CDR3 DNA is TGTGCCTGGAGCGAACCCGGGGGGCGTCGCCACTTT.

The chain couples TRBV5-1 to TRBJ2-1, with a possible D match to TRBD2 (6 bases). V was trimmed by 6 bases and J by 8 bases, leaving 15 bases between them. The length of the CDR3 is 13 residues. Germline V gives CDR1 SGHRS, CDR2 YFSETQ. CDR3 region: CASTPGVGHEQFF. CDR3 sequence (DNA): TGCGCCAGCACCCCGGGGGTTGGCCATGAGCAGTTCTTC. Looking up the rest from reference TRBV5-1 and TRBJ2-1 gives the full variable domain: KAGVTQTPRYLIKTRGQQVTLSCSPISGHRSVSWYQQTPGQGLQFLFEYFSETQRNKGNFPGRFSGRQFSNSRSEMNVSTLELGDSALYLCASTPGVGHEQFFGPGTRLTVL.

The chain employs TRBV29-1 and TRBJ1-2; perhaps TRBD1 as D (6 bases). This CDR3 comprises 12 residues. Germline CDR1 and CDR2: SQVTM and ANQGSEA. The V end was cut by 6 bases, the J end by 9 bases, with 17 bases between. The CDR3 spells CSVDWDIRSYTF. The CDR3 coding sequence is TGCAGCGTAGACTGGGACATCAGGAGCTACACCTTC.

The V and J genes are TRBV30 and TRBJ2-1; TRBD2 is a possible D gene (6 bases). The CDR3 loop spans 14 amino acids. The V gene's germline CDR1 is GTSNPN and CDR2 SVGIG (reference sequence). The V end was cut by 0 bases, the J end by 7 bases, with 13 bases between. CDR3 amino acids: CAWSVGGATNEQFF. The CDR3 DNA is TGTGCCTGGAGTGTCGGAGGGGCGACGAATGAGCAGTTCTTC.

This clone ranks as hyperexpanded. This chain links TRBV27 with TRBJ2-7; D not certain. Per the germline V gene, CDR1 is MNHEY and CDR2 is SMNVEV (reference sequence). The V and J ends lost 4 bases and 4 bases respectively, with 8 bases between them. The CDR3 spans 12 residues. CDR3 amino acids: CASSSVGYEQYF. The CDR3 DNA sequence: TGTGCCAGCAGTTCGGTAGGGTACGAGCAGTACTTC.

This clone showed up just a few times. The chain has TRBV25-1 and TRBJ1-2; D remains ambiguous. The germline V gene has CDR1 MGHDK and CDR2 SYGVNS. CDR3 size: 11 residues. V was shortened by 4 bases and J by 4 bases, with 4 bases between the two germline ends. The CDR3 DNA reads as TGTGCCAGCAGTGTCGGCTATGGCTACACCTTC. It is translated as CASSVGYGYTF.

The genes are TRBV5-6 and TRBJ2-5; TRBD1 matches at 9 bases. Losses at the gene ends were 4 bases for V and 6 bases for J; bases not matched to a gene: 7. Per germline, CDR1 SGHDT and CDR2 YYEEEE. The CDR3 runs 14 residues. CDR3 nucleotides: TGTGCCAGCAGCCAAGGGACAGGGAAGAAGACCCAGTACTTC. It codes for CASSQGTGKKTQYF.

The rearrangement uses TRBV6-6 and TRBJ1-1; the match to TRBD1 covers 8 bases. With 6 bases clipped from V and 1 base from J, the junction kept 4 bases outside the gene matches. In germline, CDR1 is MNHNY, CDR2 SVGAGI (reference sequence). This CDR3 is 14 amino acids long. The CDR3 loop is CASSPTGGNTEAFF. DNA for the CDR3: TGTGCCAGCAGCCCTACAGGGGGGAACACTGAAGCTTTCTTT.

Here the CDR3 reads CGRGSPSGANVLTF. CDR3 nucleotides: TGTGGCCGGGGCTCCCCCTCTGGGGCCAACGTCCTGACTTTC. This chain links TRBV30 with TRBJ2-6; D might be TRBD1 or TRBD2, each matching 5 bases. CDR1 is GTSNPN, CDR2 SVGIG, per germline (reference sequence). The CDR3 runs to 14 residues.

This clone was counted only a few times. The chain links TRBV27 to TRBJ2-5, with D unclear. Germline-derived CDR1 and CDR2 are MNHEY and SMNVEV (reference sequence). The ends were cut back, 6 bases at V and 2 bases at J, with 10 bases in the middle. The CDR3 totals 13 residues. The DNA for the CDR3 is TGTGCCAGCAGCCCCGTGAGACAAGAGACCCAGTACTTC. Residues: CASSPVRQETQYF.

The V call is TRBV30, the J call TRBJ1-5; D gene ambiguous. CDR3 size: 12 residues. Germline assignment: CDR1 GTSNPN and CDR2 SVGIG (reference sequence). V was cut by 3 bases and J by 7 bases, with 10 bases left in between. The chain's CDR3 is CAWSTNGQPQHF. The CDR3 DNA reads TGTGCCTGGAGCACAAACGGACAGCCCCAGCATTTT.

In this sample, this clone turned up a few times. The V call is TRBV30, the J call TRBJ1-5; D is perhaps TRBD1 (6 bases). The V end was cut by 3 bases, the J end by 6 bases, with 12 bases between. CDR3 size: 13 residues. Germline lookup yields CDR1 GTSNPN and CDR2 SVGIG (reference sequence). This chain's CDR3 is CAWRTGSSQPQHF. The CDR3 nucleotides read TGTGCCTGGAGAACAGGGTCGAGTCAGCCCCAGCATTTT.

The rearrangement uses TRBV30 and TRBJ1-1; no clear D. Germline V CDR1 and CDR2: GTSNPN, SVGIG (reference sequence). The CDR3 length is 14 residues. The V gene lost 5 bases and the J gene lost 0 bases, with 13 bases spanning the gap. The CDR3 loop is CAWGRTSMNTEAFF. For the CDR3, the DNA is TGTGCCTGGGGGAGGACTAGTATGAACACTGAAGCTTTCTTT.

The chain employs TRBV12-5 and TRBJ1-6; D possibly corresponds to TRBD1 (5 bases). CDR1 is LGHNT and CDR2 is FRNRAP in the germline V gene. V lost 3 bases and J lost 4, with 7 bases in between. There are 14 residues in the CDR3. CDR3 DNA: TGTGCTAGTGGTTTTCACAGGTATAATTCACCCCTCCACTTT. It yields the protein CASGFHRYNSPLHF.

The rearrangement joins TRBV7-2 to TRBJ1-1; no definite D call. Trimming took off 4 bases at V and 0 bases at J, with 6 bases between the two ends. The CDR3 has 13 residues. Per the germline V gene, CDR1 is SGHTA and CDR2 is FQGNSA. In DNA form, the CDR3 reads TGTGCCAGCAGCTCGGGAATGAACACTGAAGCTTTCTTT. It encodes CASSSGMNTEAFF.

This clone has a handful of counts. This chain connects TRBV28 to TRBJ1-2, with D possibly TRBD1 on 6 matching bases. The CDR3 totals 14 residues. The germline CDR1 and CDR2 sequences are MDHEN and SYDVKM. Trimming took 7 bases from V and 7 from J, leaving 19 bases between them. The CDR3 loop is CASTLGGVAFGYTF. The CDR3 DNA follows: TGTGCCAGCACCCTTGGGGGCGTAGCTTTTGGCTACACCTTC.

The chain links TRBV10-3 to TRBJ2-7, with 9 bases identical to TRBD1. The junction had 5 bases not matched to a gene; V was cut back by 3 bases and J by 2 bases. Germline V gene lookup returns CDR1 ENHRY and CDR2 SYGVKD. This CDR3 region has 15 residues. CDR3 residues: CAISDWDRATYEQYF. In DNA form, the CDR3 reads TGTGCCATCAGTGATTGGGACAGGGCCACCTACGAGCAGTACTTC.

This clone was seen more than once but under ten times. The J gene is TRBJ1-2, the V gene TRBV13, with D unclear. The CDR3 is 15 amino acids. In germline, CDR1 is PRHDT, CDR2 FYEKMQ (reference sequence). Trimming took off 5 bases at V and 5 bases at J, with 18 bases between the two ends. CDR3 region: CASSATHTVGYGYTF. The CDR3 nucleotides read TGTGCCAGCAGCGCGACCCACACCGTCGGGTATGGCTACACCTTC.

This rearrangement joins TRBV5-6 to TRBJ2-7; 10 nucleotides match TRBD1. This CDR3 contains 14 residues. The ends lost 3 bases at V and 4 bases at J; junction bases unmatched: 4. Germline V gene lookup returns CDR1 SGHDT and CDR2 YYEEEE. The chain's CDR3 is CASSSGTGAYEQYF. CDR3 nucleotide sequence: TGTGCCAGCAGCTCTGGGACAGGGGCATACGAGCAGTACTTC.

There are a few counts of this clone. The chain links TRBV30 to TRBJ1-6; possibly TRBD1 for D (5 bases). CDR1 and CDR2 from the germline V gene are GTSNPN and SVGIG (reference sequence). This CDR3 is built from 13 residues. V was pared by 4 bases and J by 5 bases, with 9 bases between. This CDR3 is CAWNLGDNSPLHF. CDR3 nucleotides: TGTGCCTGGAACCTAGGGGATAATTCACCCCTCCACTTT. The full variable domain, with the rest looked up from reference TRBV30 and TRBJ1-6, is SQTIHQWPATLVQPVGSPLSLECTVEGTSNPNLYWYRQAAGRGLQLLFYSVGIGQISSEVPQNLSASRPQDRQFILSSKKLLLSDSGFYLCAWNLGDNSPLHFGNGTRLTVT.

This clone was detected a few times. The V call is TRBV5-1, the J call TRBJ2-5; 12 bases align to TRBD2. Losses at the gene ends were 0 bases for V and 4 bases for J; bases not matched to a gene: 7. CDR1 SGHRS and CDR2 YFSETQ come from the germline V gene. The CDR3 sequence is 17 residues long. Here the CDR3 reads CASSLGLAGAGGETQYF. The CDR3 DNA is TGCGCCAGCAGCTTGGGACTAGCGGGAGCTGGGGGAGAGACCCAGTACTTC.

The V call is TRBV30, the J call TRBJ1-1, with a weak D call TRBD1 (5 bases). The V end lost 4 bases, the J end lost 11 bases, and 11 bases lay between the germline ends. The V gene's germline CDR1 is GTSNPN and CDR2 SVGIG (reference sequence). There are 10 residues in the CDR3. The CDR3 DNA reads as TGTGCCTGGATGGGACCCGGGGCTTTCTTT. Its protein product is CAWMGPGAFF.

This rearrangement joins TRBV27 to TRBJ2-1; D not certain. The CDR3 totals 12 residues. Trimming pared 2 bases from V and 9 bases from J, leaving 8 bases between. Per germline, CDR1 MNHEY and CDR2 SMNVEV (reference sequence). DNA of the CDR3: TGTGCCAGCAGTTTAAGTTACGGTGAGCAGTTCTTC. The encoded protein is CASSLSYGEQFF.

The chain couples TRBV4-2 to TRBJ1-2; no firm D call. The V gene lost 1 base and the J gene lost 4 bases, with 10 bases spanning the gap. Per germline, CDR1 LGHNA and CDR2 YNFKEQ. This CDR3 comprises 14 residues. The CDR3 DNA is TGTGCCAGCAGCCAAGGGGATGAATTCTATGGCTACACCTTC. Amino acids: CASSQGDEFYGYTF.

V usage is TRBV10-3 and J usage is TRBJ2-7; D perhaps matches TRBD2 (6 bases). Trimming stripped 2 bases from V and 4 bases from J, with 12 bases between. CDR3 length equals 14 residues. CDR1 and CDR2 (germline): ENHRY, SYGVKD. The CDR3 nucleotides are TGTGCCATCAGTGAGGACCCGGGAGTGTACGAGCAGTACTTC. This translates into CAISEDPGVYEQYF.

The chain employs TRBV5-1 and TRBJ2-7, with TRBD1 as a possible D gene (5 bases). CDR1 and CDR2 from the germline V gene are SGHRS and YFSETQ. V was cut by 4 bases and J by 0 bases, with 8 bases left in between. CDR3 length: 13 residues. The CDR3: CASSPGHSYEQYF. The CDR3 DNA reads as TGCGCCAGCAGCCCCGGACACTCCTACGAGCAGTACTTC. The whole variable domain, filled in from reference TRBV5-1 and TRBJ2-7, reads KAGVTQTPRYLIKTRGQQVTLSCSPISGHRSVSWYQQTPGQGLQFLFEYFSETQRNKGNFPGRFSGRQFSNSRSEMNVSTLELGDSALYLCASSPGHSYEQYFGPGTRLTVT.

The CDR3 coding sequence is TGTGCCTGGAGTGTAAGGCTAGCGAGCTACGAGCAGTACTTC. This sequence encodes CAWSVRLASYEQYF. The chain uses TRBV30 and TRBJ2-7; maybe TRBD2 (6 bases). From germline, CDR1 is GTSNPN and CDR2 SVGIG (reference sequence). CDR3 length: 14 amino acids. V dropped 0 bases and J dropped 3 bases, with 12 bases sitting between them.

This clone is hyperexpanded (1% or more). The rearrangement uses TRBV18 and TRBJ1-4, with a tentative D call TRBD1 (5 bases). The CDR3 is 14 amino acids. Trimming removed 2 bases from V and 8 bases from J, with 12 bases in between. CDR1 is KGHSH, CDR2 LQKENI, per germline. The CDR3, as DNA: TGTGCCAGCTCACCATTCTGGACACTAGAAAAACTGTTTTTT. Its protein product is CASSPFWTLEKLFF.

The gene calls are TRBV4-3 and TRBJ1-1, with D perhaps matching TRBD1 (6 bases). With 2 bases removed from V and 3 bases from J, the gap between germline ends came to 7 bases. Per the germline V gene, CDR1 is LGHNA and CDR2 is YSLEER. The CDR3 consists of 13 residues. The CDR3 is CASSQQGYTEAFF. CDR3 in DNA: TGCGCCAGCAGCCAACAGGGGTACACTGAAGCTTTCTTT.

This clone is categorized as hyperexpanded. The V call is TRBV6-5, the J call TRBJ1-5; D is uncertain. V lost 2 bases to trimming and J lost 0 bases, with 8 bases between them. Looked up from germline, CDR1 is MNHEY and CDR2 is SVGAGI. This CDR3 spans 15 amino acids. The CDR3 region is CASSYKGGSNQPQHF. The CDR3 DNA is TGTGCCAGCAGTTACAAGGGAGGTAGCAATCAGCCCCAGCATTTT.